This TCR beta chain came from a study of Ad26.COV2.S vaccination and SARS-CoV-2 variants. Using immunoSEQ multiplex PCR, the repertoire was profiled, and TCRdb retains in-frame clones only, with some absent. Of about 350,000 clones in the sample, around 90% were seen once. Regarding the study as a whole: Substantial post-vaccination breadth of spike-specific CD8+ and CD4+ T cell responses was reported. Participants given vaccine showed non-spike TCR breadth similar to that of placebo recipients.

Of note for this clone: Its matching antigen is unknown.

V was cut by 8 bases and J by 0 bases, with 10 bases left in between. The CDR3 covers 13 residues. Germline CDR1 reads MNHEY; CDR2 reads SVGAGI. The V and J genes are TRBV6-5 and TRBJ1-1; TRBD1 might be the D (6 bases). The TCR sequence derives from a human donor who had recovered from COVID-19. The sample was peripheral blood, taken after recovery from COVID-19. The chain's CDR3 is CASAGTLNTEAFF. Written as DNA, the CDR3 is TGTGCCAGCGCTGGGACATTGAACACTGAAGCTTTCTTT.